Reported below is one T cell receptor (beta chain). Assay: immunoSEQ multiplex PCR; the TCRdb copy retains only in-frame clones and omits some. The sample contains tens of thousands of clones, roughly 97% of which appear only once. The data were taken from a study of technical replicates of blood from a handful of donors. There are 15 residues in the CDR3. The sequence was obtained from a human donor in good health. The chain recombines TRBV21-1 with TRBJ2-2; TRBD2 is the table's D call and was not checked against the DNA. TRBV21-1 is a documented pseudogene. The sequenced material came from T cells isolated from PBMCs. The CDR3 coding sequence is TGTGCCAGCACCCAACTAGCGGGATACACCGGGGAGCTGTTTTTT. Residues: CASTQLAGYTGELFF.